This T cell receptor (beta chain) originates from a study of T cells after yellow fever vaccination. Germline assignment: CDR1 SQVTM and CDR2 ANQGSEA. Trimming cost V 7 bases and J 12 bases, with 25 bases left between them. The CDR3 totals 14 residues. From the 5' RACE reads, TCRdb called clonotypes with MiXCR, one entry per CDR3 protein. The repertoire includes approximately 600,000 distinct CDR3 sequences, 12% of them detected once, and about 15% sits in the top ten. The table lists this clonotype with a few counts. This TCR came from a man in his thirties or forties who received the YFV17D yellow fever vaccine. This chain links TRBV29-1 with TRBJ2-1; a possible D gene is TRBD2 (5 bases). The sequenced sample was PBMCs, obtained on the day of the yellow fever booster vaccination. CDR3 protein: CSALGLGTRGLQFF. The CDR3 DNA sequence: TGCAGCGCGTTAGGGCTAGGAACACGGGGTTTGCAGTTCTTC.